This T cell receptor beta chain was captured in a study of blood T cell repertoires in COVID-19. Study details: Nucleic acid was either cDNA or gDNA, and it came from T cells, B-cell-depleted T cells, or PBMCs.

Note on this clone: This sample also contains other DNA sequences that code for the same CDR3.

Authors' processing steps: Reference gene primer amplification yielded estimated nucleated cell counts. Generated by immunoSEQ multiplex PCR, the TCRdb table keeps only in-frame clones and is missing some. The DNA was the basis for D and trimming; V, J and clone size are from that table. The repertoire holds under 350,000 clones, with around 89% as singletons. V was clipped by 2 bases and J by 1 base, with 8 bases between them. Looked up from germline, CDR1 is SGHRS and CDR2 is YFSETQ. The CDR3 consists of 14 residues. This chain connects TRBV5-1 to TRBJ2-3; possible D gene TRBD2, 6 bases. The sequenced material came from peripheral blood. The clonotype originates from a middle-aged man with acute or convalescent COVID-19. DNA of the CDR3: TGCGCCAGCAGCTTAGGCGGGGGCACAGATACGCAGTATTTT. Translation: CASSLGGGTDTQYF.